The clone carrying this T cell receptor (beta chain) was counted between two and nine times. The PCR used 60 Vbeta and 13 Jbeta primers. The method was immunoSEQ multiplex PCR; TCRdb's version includes in-frame clones alone and lacks a portion of them. The table lists under 150,000 clones, around 9.6% of them singletons. This CDR3 has 16 amino acids. The V and J ends lost 0 bases and 0 bases respectively, with 9 bases between them. CDR1 and CDR2 from the germline V gene are MNHNS and SASEGT. The sample originates from a study of cytomegalovirus exposure and HLA in healthy donors. This TCR came from a male donor in good health and CMV-seronegative. This rearrangement joins TRBV6-1 to TRBJ2-4; D is ambiguous. Sequencing input: PBMCs. In DNA form, the CDR3 reads TGTGCCAGCAGTGAAGCCGGGTTCGTAGCCAAAAACATTCAGTACTTC. This encodes CASSEAGFVAKNIQYF.